This T cell receptor beta chain was identified in a study of lymphopenia after photon versus proton radiotherapy. This clone occurred a few times. Method: immunoSEQ multiplex PCR; TCRdb's copy keeps in-frame clones and lacks some. The data hold some 21,000 clones, with roughly 85% observed a single time. The CDR3 loop spans 15 amino acids. V lost 2 bases to trimming and J lost 2 bases; unmatched junction nucleotides: 4. Germline V gene sequence: CDR1 LNHNV, CDR2 YYDKDF (reference sequence). This sequence joins TRBV15 and TRBJ1-2; TRBD1 matches at 8 bases. The TCR sequence derives from a man in his 60s with pancreatic cancer. The sequencing used peripheral blood, collected from a patient treated with photon-based radiotherapy. The CDR3 is CATSRKGQGNYGYTF. As DNA, the CDR3 is TGTGCCACCAGCAGAAAAGGACAGGGCAACTATGGCTACACCTTC.